The 8 T cell receptor beta chains below were found in one sample sequenced in a study of regulatory T cells in long-lasting Graves disease. Construction of TCR beta libraries relied on iRepertoire HTBI primers and on Arm-PCR targeting CDR3 regions. From the multiplex PCR reads, TCRdb called clonotypes with MiXCR, one entry per CDR3 protein. The sample records about 560,000 distinct CDR3 sequences, about 16% being singletons. Time point here: newly diagnosed GD, antithyroid drugs for less than 3 months. Extracted PBMC RNA gave rise to the TCR library. These data were also reused for a study on T cells in Graves' hyperthyroidism and ophthalmopathy.

This sample comprised peripheral blood mononuclear cells (PBMCs), obtained at new diagnosis, from a patient treated with antithyroid drugs. The origin of the receptors is a man in his late teens or twenties with Graves disease.

CDR3 bases: TGCAGTGCTTATAGGAGATCCGGCACGAACACTGAAGCTTTCTTT. Translated: CSAYRRSGTNTEAFF. The chain has TRBV20-1 and TRBJ1-1; D call uncertain. The germline V gene has CDR1 DFQATT and CDR2 SNEGSKA (reference sequence). V shed 5 bases and J shed 1 base, with 17 bases lying between them. The length of the CDR3 is 15 residues.

This clonotype was detected ten times or more. This chain links TRBV7-9 with TRBJ2-7, with a weak D call TRBD1 (5 bases). V was trimmed by 1 base and J by 3 bases, leaving 10 bases between them. The CDR3 sequence is 14 residues long. CDR1 and CDR2 (germline): SEHNR, FQNEAQ (reference sequence). As DNA, the CDR3 is TGTGCCAGCAGCTTAGAGGGGTCGGGCTACGAGCAGTACTTC. Residues: CASSLEGSGYEQYF. The entire variable domain, with the rest obtained from reference TRBV7-9 and TRBJ2-7, is as follows: DTGVSQNPRHKITKRGQNVTFRCDPISEHNRLYWYRQTLGQGPEFLTYFQNEAQLEKSRLLSDRFSAERPKGSFSTLEIQRTEQGDSAMYLCASSLEGSGYEQYFGPGTRLTVT.

There are many counts of this clonotype. The chain has TRBV6-5 and TRBJ2-7; weak D call: TRBD1 (6 bases). CDR1 is MNHEY and CDR2 is SVGAGI in the germline V gene. There are 14 residues in the CDR3. V was trimmed by 0 bases and J by 4 bases, leaving 10 bases between them. CDR3 in DNA: TGTGCCAGCAGTTACTCTGGGCAGGGGTACGAGCAGTACTTC. This translates into CASSYSGQGYEQYF.

This clonotype was recorded many times. The chain is built from TRBV28 and TRBJ1-3; unclear D gene. Trimming stripped 6 bases from V and 0 bases from J, with 6 bases between. The CDR3 runs 13 residues. Germline loops: CDR1 MDHEN, CDR2 SYDVKM. The CDR3 sequence: CASSRLSGNTIYF. The CDR3 DNA reads TGTGCCAGCAGCCGGCTCTCTGGAAACACCATATATTTT.

This clonotype was seen at least ten times. The chain recombines TRBV7-9 with TRBJ2-1, with D hard to call. This CDR3 is 13 amino acids long. With 9 bases removed from V and 5 bases from J, the gap between germline ends came to 14 bases. Germline CDR1 is SEHNR and CDR2 is FQNEAQ (reference sequence). CDR3 residues: CASIQSVHNEQFF. The CDR3 coding sequence is TGTGCCAGTATTCAAAGCGTTCACAATGAGCAGTTCTTC.

This clonotype was seen a handful of times. The genes are TRBV13 and TRBJ2-1, with 14 nucleotides matching TRBD2. The germline CDR1 and CDR2 sequences are PRHDT and FYEKMQ (reference sequence). The CDR3 is made up of 16 amino acids. Trimming removed 5 bases from V and 7 bases from J; junction bases left unmatched: 7. The CDR3 protein is CASSRPGLAGANEQFF. The CDR3 region has the DNA TGTGCCAGCAGCCGCCCGGGACTAGCGGGGGCGAATGAGCAGTTCTTC. Filled out from reference TRBV13 and TRBJ2-1, the complete variable domain reads AAGVIQSPRHLIKEKRETATLKCYPIPRHDTVYWYQQGPGQDPQFLISFYEKMQSDKGSIPDRFSAQQFSDYHSELNMSSLELGDSALYFCASSRPGLAGANEQFFGPGTRLTVL.

The sample holds a few counts of this clonotype. This sequence joins TRBV28 and TRBJ2-1; 8 bases map to TRBD2. This CDR3 has 14 amino acids. After removal of 4 bases from V and 6 bases from J, the junction contained 5 bases not matched to a gene. Germline values: CDR1 MDHEN, CDR2 SYDVKM. The CDR3 DNA sequence: TGTGCCAGCAGTTCACGGACTAGCACCAATGAGCAGTTCTTC. Translating gives CASSSRTSTNEQFF.

The J gene is TRBJ2-7, the V gene TRBV10-3, with 10 bases that match TRBD2. Germline CDR1 is ENHRY and CDR2 is SYGVKD. This CDR3 has 17 amino acids. J lost 2 bases, V lost 6 bases, and 13 bases had no gene match. The CDR3 region is CAIRKGSEAGGPYEQYF. In DNA, the CDR3 is TGTGCCATCAGGAAAGGGTCGGAAGCGGGAGGGCCCTACGAGCAGTACTTC.